This TCR beta chain is from a study of shared clonotypes between healthy human individuals. Overall study context: Donors, aged 18 to 49, were two women and three men.

The study's findings and limits: An expected dependence of interdonor clonotype sharing on sequencing depth was noted.

Points on this clone: Antigen unknown.

Researchers ran the assay at a deep level. Produced via immunoSEQ multiplex PCR; TCRdb's table is partial and in-frame only. The profile covers 2.3 million or so clones, with just over 90% appearing a single time and around 0.4% taken by the ten largest. CDR3 length: 17 residues. V gave up 6 bases and J gave up 1 base; unmatched junction bases: 6. Germline assignment: CDR1 ENHRY and CDR2 SYGVKD. The clonotype comes from a man between 18 and 35 years old in good health. Some clones in this sample may be carry-over from other donors' samples. What was sequenced was naive CD4+ T cells from PBMCs. The subset: CD45RA+ positively selected. This rearrangement joins TRBV10-3 to TRBJ2-6, with TRBD1 matching 10 bases. CDR3 amino acids: CAIRRTGGMSGANVLTF. The CDR3 DNA follows: TGTGCCATCAGGAGGACAGGGGGTATGTCTGGGGCCAACGTCCTGACTTTC.